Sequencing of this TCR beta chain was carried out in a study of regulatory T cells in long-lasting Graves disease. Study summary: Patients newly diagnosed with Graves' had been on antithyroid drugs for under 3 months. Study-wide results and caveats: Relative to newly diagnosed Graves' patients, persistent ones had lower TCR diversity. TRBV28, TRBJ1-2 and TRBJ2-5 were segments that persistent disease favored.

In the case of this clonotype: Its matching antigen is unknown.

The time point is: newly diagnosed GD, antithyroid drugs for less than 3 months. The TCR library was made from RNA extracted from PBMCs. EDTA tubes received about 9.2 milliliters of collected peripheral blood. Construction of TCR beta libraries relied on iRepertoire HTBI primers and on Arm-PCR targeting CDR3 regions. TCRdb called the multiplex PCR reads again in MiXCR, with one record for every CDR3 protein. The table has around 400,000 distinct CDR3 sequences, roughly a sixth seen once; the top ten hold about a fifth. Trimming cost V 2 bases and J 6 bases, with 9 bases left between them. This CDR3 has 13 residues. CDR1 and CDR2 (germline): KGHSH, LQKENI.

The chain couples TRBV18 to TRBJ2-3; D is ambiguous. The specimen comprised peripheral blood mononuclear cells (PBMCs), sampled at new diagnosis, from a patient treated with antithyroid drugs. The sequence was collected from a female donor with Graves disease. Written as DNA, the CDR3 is TGTGCCAGCTCACCATCCCGTTCGGATACGCAGTATTTT. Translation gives CASSPSRSDTQYF.